This TCR beta chain originates from a study of blood T cell repertoires in COVID-19. There are 17 residues in the CDR3. With 4 bases removed from V and 4 bases from J, the gap between germline ends came to 20 bases. Per the germline V gene, CDR1 is MGHRA and CDR2 is YSYEKL. In the authors' methods: How many nucleated cells were present was estimated from reference gene primer amplification. Assay used: immunoSEQ multiplex PCR; TCRdb lists only in-frame clones, some missing. For V, J and clone size, that table is used; D and trimming come from the DNA. The table has under 250,000 clones, around 82% seen once.

Sequenced sample: PBMCs or T cells enriched from blood (not recorded which). This clonotype was sampled from a man younger than 40 with acute COVID-19. V is TRBV4-1 and J is TRBJ1-3; D might be TRBD1 (6 bases). The CDR3 DNA sequence: TGCGCCAGCAGCCCCGAACAGGGCCTGTTGGGGGGAAACACCATATATTTT. Encoded protein: CASSPEQGLLGGNTIYF.